Below, 20 T cell receptor beta chains from the same sample are listed, as sequenced in a study of CD8+CD57+ T cells in acquired aplastic anemia. Patients chosen for sequencing had shown CD8+CD57+ cell expansion by flow cytometry. The study profiled TCR beta VDJ and CDR3 using genomic DNA as template. One entry per CDR3 protein, called by TCRdb with MiXCR from the reads. The sample lists 150,000 to 200,000 distinct CDR3 sequences; 45% to 50% were seen once. What was sequenced was sorted CD4+, CD8+, or CD8+CD57+ T cells (not recorded which) from PBMCs. The receptors derive from a human donor with aplastic anemia.

Only one count was recorded for this clonotype. The chain employs TRBV7-2 and TRBJ2-2; D not resolved. V gave up 5 bases and J gave up 7 bases, with 11 bases separating them. This CDR3 is built from 13 residues. Germline V gives CDR1 SGHTA, CDR2 FQGNSA. As DNA, the CDR3 is TGTGCCAGCAGCAGAGATGGGCACGGGGAGCTGTTTTTT. Translation: CASSRDGHGELFF.

The J gene is TRBJ2-1, the V gene TRBV20-1, with a possible D match to TRBD2 (5 bases). Germline assignment: CDR1 DFQATT and CDR2 SNEGSKA (reference sequence). Trimming took 6 bases from V and 0 from J, leaving 18 bases between them. The CDR3 spans 16 residues. In DNA, the CDR3 is TGCAGTGCCCTAAGGTACGGGGATTCCTCCTACAATGAGCAGTTCTTC. Protein product: CSALRYGDSSYNEQFF.

This sequence joins TRBV10-1 and TRBJ2-7; TRBD2 is a possible D gene (6 bases). This CDR3 contains 14 residues. Germline CDR1 is WNHNN and CDR2 is SYGVQD (reference sequence). Trimming removed 0 bases at V and 3 bases at J, with 9 bases between. The CDR3 sequence is CASSESTRDYEQYF. In nucleotides, the CDR3 is TGCGCCAGCAGTGAGTCGACTAGAGACTACGAGCAGTACTTC.

The rearrangement uses TRBV6-5 and TRBJ1-6, with 7 bases fitting TRBD1. The germline V gene has CDR1 MNHEY and CDR2 SVGAGI. The CDR3 is made up of 13 amino acids. V was pared by 3 bases and J by 14 bases, with 7 bases of the junction left unmatched. CDR3 DNA: TGTGCCAGCAGTTATCAGACAGGGTCAACCCTCCACTTT. Protein sequence: CASSYQTGSTLHF.

The V call is TRBV20-1, the J call TRBJ2-1; D gene ambiguous. Germline values: CDR1 DFQATT, CDR2 SNEGSKA (reference sequence). This CDR3 contains 12 residues. CDR3 in amino acids: CSVLGSYNEQFF. CDR3 sequence (DNA): TGCAGCGTATTGGGCTCCTACAATGAGCAGTTCTTC.

This clonotype was recorded at least ten times. The chain uses TRBV20-1 and TRBJ2-7, with 9 bases fitting TRBD2. This CDR3 has 10 residues. Germline trimming cut 4 bases from V and 11 bases from J; bases unmatched to any gene: 3. Germline assignment: CDR1 DFQATT and CDR2 SNEGSKA (reference sequence). The CDR3 sequence: CSATSGDEYF. The CDR3 DNA is TGCAGTGCTACTAGCGGGGATGAGTACTTC.

This sequence joins TRBV6-5 and TRBJ1-2; possible D gene TRBD1, 5 bases. V shed 9 bases and J shed 4 bases, with 15 bases lying between them. CDR1 is MNHEY, CDR2 SVGAGI, per germline. The CDR3 covers 13 residues. For the CDR3, the DNA is TGTGCCAGTGAGGGACCTTGGTTCTATGGCTACACCTTC. Protein: CASEGPWFYGYTF.

This clonotype was seen at least ten times. The V gene is TRBV5-1, the J gene TRBJ2-7, with D possibly matching TRBD1 (6 bases). V lost 5 bases and J 5 bases, leaving 8 bases between the germline ends. The CDR3 covers 11 residues. Germline V gene data show CDR1 as SGHRS and CDR2 as YFSETQ. The CDR3 protein is CASRQGNEQYF. The CDR3 bases are TGCGCCAGCAGACAGGGTAACGAGCAGTACTTC.

This clonotype has at least ten counts. The chain combines TRBV2 with TRBJ1-5, with 7 bases that match TRBD1. The germline CDR1 and CDR2 sequences are SNHLY and FYNNEI. This CDR3 is built from 18 residues. Trimming took 3 bases from V and 0 from J; bases not matched to a gene: 11. The CDR3 DNA is TGTGCCAGCAGTGAGCCGGGACAGACCTACTATAGCAATCAGCCCCAGCATTTT. Its protein product is CASSEPGQTYYSNQPQHF. Filled out from reference TRBV2 and TRBJ1-5, the complete variable domain reads EPEVTQTPSHQVTQMGQEVILRCVPISNHLYFYWYRQILGQKVEFLVSFYNNEISEKSEIFDDQFSVERPDGSNFTLKIRSTKLEDSAMYFCASSEPGQTYYSNQPQHFGDGTRLSIL.

CDR3 sequence (DNA): TGTGCCAGCTCGAAGGGAGGAGGCACAGATACGCAGTATTTT. It yields the protein CASSKGGGTDTQYF. The V call is TRBV6-1, the J call TRBJ2-3, with D possibly TRBD2 on 6 matching bases. V was clipped by 8 bases and J by 1 base, with 13 bases between them. Germline V gene sequence: CDR1 MNHNS, CDR2 SASEGT. CDR3 length equals 14 residues.

Note on this clonotype: Mismatch with germline at one junction end may stem from a read error. The V call is TRBV6-2 or TRBV6-3, the J call TRBJ2-1; D ambiguous. The length of the CDR3 is 16 residues. The germline CDR1 and CDR2 sequences are MNHEY and SVGEGT. DNA for the CDR3: TGTGCCAGCAGTTACTCGAGTCAGATAAGCTACAATGAGCAGATCTTC. This codes for CASSYSSQISYNEQIF.

A note on this clonotype: One base away lies a much larger clone, so this may be a sequencing read error. Since no conserved phenylalanine or tryptophan closes the CDR3, a read error is the likely cause. V is TRBV11-1 and J is TRBJ1-2; 11 bases align to TRBD1. Germline V gene sequence: CDR1 SGHAT, CDR2 FQDESV (reference sequence). The J segment lost 4 bases and the V segment lost 6 bases, leaving 13 bases of the junction unmatched. The CDR3 contains 17 residues. This CDR3 is CASRPERGQGDLYGYTL. The CDR3 DNA reads TGTGCCAGCAGACCTGAAAGGGGACAGGGGGATCTCTATGGCTACACCCTC.

This clonotype was picked up a small number of times. The chain recombines TRBV7-9 with TRBJ2-3; D remains unclear. V dropped 2 bases and J dropped 0 bases, with 6 bases sitting between them. The length of the CDR3 is 14 residues. Germline loops: CDR1 SEHNR, CDR2 FQNEAQ (reference sequence). CDR3 bases: TGTGCCAGCAGCTTAAGCAAGAGCACAGATACGCAGTATTTT. Translated: CASSLSKSTDTQYF. Full variable domain (missing parts from reference TRBV7-9 and TRBJ2-3): DTGVSQNPRHKITKRGQNVTFRCDPISEHNRLYWYRQTLGQGPEFLTYFQNEAQLEKSRLLSDRFSAERPKGSFSTLEIQRTEQGDSAMYLCASSLSKSTDTQYFGPGTRLTVL.

This clonotype showed up many times. The V and J genes are TRBV10-3 and TRBJ2-3; maybe TRBD1 (6 bases). CDR3 length equals 13 residues. Trimming stripped 10 bases from V and 0 bases from J, with 11 bases between. The V gene's germline CDR1 is ENHRY and CDR2 SYGVKD. In nucleotides, the CDR3 is TGTGCCACCGTGGACAGAAGCACAGATACGCAGTATTTT. Its translation: CATVDRSTDTQYF.

This clonotype was recorded many times. The chain combines TRBV5-1 with TRBJ2-3; maybe TRBD1 (5 bases). V gave up 4 bases and J gave up 6 bases, with 18 bases separating them. Per the germline V gene, CDR1 is SGHRS and CDR2 is YFSETQ. CDR3 length equals 15 residues. The CDR3 is CASSPEDKDPDTQYF. The CDR3, as DNA: TGCGCCAGCAGCCCTGAGGACAAGGACCCCGATACGCAGTATTTT.

At least ten counts were recorded for this clonotype. At one end the junction does not follow the germline gene, possibly because of a read error. CDR3 in amino acids: CASTLLRDMETQYF. The CDR3 nucleotides read TGTGCCAGCACCTTACTTAGGGATATGGAGACCCAGTACTTC. The genes are TRBV7-6 and TRBJ2-5; D gene uncertain. The CDR3 totals 14 residues. Per the germline V gene, CDR1 is SGHVS and CDR2 is FNYEAQ.

Concerning this clonotype: This may be a read error, as it is one base from a much larger clone. The CDR3 reads CASSENRGPIHTQHF. The DNA for the CDR3 is TGTGCCAGCAGCGAAAACAGGGGGCCGATCCATACGCAGCATTTT. V and J are TRBV9 and TRBJ2-3, with TRBD1 identical over 9 bases. The J call is in doubt because the DNA end fits TRBJ1-5 better. This CDR3 is built from 15 residues. CDR1 and CDR2 from the germline V gene are SGDLS and YYNGEE.

V usage is TRBV30 and J usage is TRBJ2-6; the D is unclear. CDR1 is GTSNPN, CDR2 SVGIG, per germline (reference sequence). The CDR3 contains 14 residues. With 0 bases removed from V and 2 bases from J, the gap between germline ends came to 5 bases. The CDR3 loop reads CAWSVGTGANVLTF. CDR3 nucleotides: TGTGCCTGGAGTGTAGGTACTGGGGCCAACGTCCTGACTTTC. The full variable domain, rest sourced from reference TRBV30 and TRBJ2-6, is SQTIHQWPATLVQPVGSPLSLECTVEGTSNPNLYWYRQAAGRGLQLLFYSVGIGQISSEVPQNLSASRPQDRQFILSSKKLLLSDSGFYLCAWSVGTGANVLTFGAGSRLTVL.

This clonotype has ten or more counts. This rearrangement joins TRBV12-3 or TRBV12-4 to TRBJ1-5; D is unclear. Trimming removed 1 base from V and 2 bases from J, with 9 bases in between. There are 15 residues in the CDR3. The CDR3 is CASSLGGWGNQPQHF. CDR3 DNA: TGTGCCAGCAGTTTAGGGGGTTGGGGCAATCAGCCCCAGCATTTT.

The chain employs TRBV29-1 and TRBJ1-1; D may be TRBD1 (5 bases). Germline assignment: CDR1 SQVTM and CDR2 ANQGSEA. The CDR3 totals 13 residues. With 5 bases removed from V and 2 bases from J, the gap between germline ends came to 12 bases. The CDR3 sequence is CSVSGRENTEAFF. The CDR3 DNA reads TGCAGCGTTTCGGGCAGGGAAAACACTGAAGCTTTCTTT.